Each of the 16 T cell receptor beta chains below was sequenced from the same sample in a study of high-grade serous ovarian cancer treatment subgroups. Tumor samples were obtained before definitive surgery or chemotherapy. TCRdb's table, derived via immunoSEQ multiplex PCR, lists solely in-frame clones and lacks some. The table records a few thousand clones, 66% of them present only once. Material for sequencing was tumor tissue. Every receptor here comes from a human donor with high-grade serous ovarian cancer.

The V gene is TRBV11-1, the J gene TRBJ2-3, with TRBD2 identical over 10 bases. CDR3 length equals 18 residues. Germline CDR1 reads SGHAT; CDR2 reads FQDESV (reference sequence). V was pared by 3 bases and J by 1 base, with 10 bases of the junction left unmatched. The CDR3 DNA sequence: TGTGCCAGCAGCTTTAAGGGGACGCTAGCGGGGGGCACAGATACGCAGTATTTT. Translation gives CASSFKGTLAGGTDTQYF.

The chain recombines TRBV4-2 with TRBJ1-2, with TRBD1 matching over 8 bases. The germline CDR1 and CDR2 sequences are LGHNA and YNFKEQ. The CDR3 extends over 15 amino acids. The V segment lost 0 bases and the J segment 8 bases; nucleotides outside the gene matches: 8. CDR3 amino acids: CASSQDFGRGHGYTF. The DNA of the CDR3 is TGTGCCAGCAGCCAAGATTTCGGCAGGGGGCACGGCTACACCTTC.

The J gene is TRBJ1-4, the V gene TRBV6-4; D might be TRBD1 (6 bases). The CDR3 runs 15 residues. Germline CDR1 MRHNA, CDR2 SNTAGT. Trimming took off 6 bases at V and 5 bases at J, with 16 bases between the two ends. CDR3 protein: CASRPEDRENEKLFF. The CDR3 DNA reads as TGTGCCAGCAGGCCGGAGGACAGAGAGAATGAAAAACTGTTTTTT.

The V call is TRBV4-2, the J call TRBJ2-5, with TRBD2 matching over 16 bases. CDR3 length: 17 amino acids. CDR1 is LGHNA, CDR2 YNFKEQ, per germline. V shed 1 base and J 2 bases; nucleotides not matched to a gene: 1. The CDR3 nucleotides are TGTGCCAGCAGCCAAGGGGGACTAGCGGGGGGGCAAGAGACCCAGTACTTC. It translates to CASSQGGLAGGQETQYF.

Only a few counts were recorded for this clone. The chain couples TRBV6-6 to TRBJ1-3, with D hard to call. The CDR3 consists of 13 residues. Germline V gene sequence: CDR1 MNHNY, CDR2 SVGAGI (reference sequence). The germline V and J ends were trimmed by 4 bases and 0 bases, with 4 bases remaining between them. The DNA for the CDR3 is TGTGCCAGCAGTTCTTACTCTGGAAACACCATATATTTT. Its protein product is CASSSYSGNTIYF.

The V call is TRBV6-6, the J call TRBJ2-3; possibly TRBD2 for D (5 bases). Per the germline V gene, CDR1 is MNHNY and CDR2 is SVGAGI (reference sequence). V dropped 7 bases and J dropped 0 bases, with 11 bases sitting between them. The CDR3 loop spans 14 amino acids. The CDR3 DNA follows: TGTGCCAGCAACGGGATCATTAGCACAGATACGCAGTATTTT. Its protein product is CASNGIISTDTQYF.

CDR3 protein: CAWSVDRQGNTEAFF. The CDR3 DNA is TGTGCCTGGAGTGTAGACCGGCAGGGGAACACTGAAGCTTTCTTT. This chain connects TRBV30 to TRBJ1-1, with a possible D match to TRBD1 (5 bases). CDR1 and CDR2 from the germline V gene are GTSNPN and SVGIG (reference sequence). The CDR3 consists of 15 residues. V was clipped by 0 bases and J by 1 base, with 12 bases between them.

This chain links TRBV6-6 with TRBJ2-5; 7 nucleotides align to TRBD2. Matching the DNA end better, TRBJ2-7 makes the J call doubtful. The CDR3 runs to 13 residues. Germline CDR1 MNHNY, CDR2 SVGAGI (reference sequence). The CDR3, as DNA: TGTGCCAGCAGAAGCGGGGACCTCCGCGAGCAGTACTTC. Translating it yields CASRSGDLREQYF.

The V and J genes are TRBV7-3 and TRBJ2-1, with TRBD2 as a possible D gene (7 bases). This CDR3 is built from 16 residues. The V gene's germline CDR1 is SGHTA and CDR2 FQGTGA. Between the trimmed V and J ends, which lost 1 base and 2 bases, there was a span of 12 bases. This CDR3 reads CASSLMGGATYNEQFF. CDR3 nucleotide sequence: TGTGCCAGCAGCTTAATGGGGGGGGCCACCTACAATGAGCAGTTCTTC.

The J gene is TRBJ1-6, the V gene TRBV19; tentative D call: TRBD1 (6 bases). Germline values: CDR1 LNHDA, CDR2 SQIVND (reference sequence). This CDR3 has 14 residues. V was pared by 5 bases and J by 8 bases, with 13 bases between. The CDR3, as DNA: TGTGCCAGTAGTTTCGGACAGCTAGATTCACCCCTCCACTTT. Protein product: CASSFGQLDSPLHF.

V and J are TRBV29-1 and TRBJ2-1, with a weak D call TRBD1 (5 bases). The CDR3 consists of 16 residues. Trimming took 2 bases from V and 0 from J, leaving 14 bases between them. Germline CDR1 SQVTM, CDR2 ANQGSEA. The CDR3 here is CSVESEDRRSYNEQFF. DNA for the CDR3: TGCAGCGTTGAATCTGAAGACAGACGCTCCTACAATGAGCAGTTCTTC.

This chain joins TRBV6-1 and TRBJ2-5; tentatively, D is TRBD1 (5 bases). The closer fit of TRBJ2-7 to the DNA end suggests the J call may be wrong. Germline CDR1 MNHNS, CDR2 SASEGT. The CDR3 is made up of 14 amino acids. The CDR3 region is CASSGSRQLYEQYF. The CDR3 nucleotides read TGTGCCAGCAGTGGTTCCAGACAGCTCTACGAGCAGTACTTC.

V gene TRBV7-2 combines with J gene TRBJ2-7, with 8 bases fitting TRBD1. The CDR3 spans 14 residues. V shed 1 base and J 3 bases; nucleotides not matched to a gene: 2. The V gene's germline CDR1 is SGHTA and CDR2 FQGNSA. Here the CDR3 DNA reads TGTGCCAGCAGCTTAGTCAGGGGGCTCTACGAGCAGTACTTC. This translates into CASSLVRGLYEQYF.

The chain combines TRBV4-3 with TRBJ2-7, with 10 nucleotides matching TRBD1. CDR3 length equals 14 residues. With V trimmed by 1 base and J by 6 bases, 3 bases remained unmatched. Germline V gives CDR1 LGHNA, CDR2 YSLEER. The CDR3 coding sequence is TGCGCCAGCAGCCAAGGGGACAGGGGCGGCGAGCAGTACTTC. This gives the protein CASSQGDRGGEQYF.

J is TRBJ1-2 and V is TRBV5-1, with D tentatively TRBD1 (5 bases). Trimming pared 3 bases from V and 2 bases from J, leaving 8 bases between. This CDR3 is built from 13 residues. Germline V gene lookup returns CDR1 SGHRS and CDR2 YFSETQ. The CDR3 region has the DNA TGCGCCAGCAGCTCCGGACAAAACTATGGCTACACCTTC. Translation: CASSSGQNYGYTF.

This clone was detected only once. The CDR3 sequence is CSVGSIDTTIIADTQYF. Written as DNA, the CDR3 is TGCAGCGTTGGGTCGATTGACACTACGATTATTGCAGATACGCAGTATTTT. The chain is built from TRBV29-1 and TRBJ2-3; D uncertain. CDR1 SQVTM and CDR2 ANQGSEA come from the germline V gene. CDR3 length: 17 amino acids. V lost 4 bases to trimming and J lost 4 bases, with 24 bases between them.